Following are 7 T cell receptor beta chains from one sample sequenced in a study of CD8 T cells in Susac syndrome. Reverse transcription of roughly 0.5 to 1 ug RNA used random hexamers. MiXCR, run by TCRdb on the immunoSEQ multiplex PCR reads, gives a single entry per CDR3 protein. The repertoire has 150,000 to 200,000 distinct CDR3 sequences, around 90% of them found once; the top ten carry more than 0.07%. The specimen sequenced was CD4+ T cells from PBMCs. These receptors originate from a human donor in good health.

A few counts support this clonotype. The chain is built from TRBV5-1 and TRBJ2-7; 7 bases are a match to TRBD1. The CDR3 loop spans 14 amino acids. The trim removed 3 bases at V and 7 bases at J, leaving 10 bases unmatched. The germline CDR1 and CDR2 sequences are SGHRS and YFSETQ. The CDR3 bases are TGCGCCAGCAGCTCCGGGGACAGCCTCGTGGAGCAGTACTTC. This gives the protein CASSSGDSLVEQYF.

The chain couples TRBV20-1 to TRBJ2-7; D possibly uses TRBD1 or TRBD2 (5 bases each). Germline-derived CDR1 and CDR2 are DFQATT and SNEGSKA (reference sequence). Trimming cost V 0 bases and J 5 bases, with 23 bases left between them. The CDR3 contains 17 residues. The CDR3 region is CSARDRVGTAPGNEQYF. CDR3 sequence (DNA): TGCAGTGCTAGAGATCGCGTTGGGACGGCACCGGGGAACGAGCAGTACTTC.

The chain has TRBV7-9 and TRBJ2-2; perhaps TRBD2 as D (6 bases). The V end lost 5 bases, the J end lost 3 bases, and 13 bases lay between the germline ends. This CDR3 has 15 amino acids. The germline CDR1 and CDR2 sequences are SEHNR and FQNEAQ (reference sequence). DNA of the CDR3: TGTGCCAGCAGCCCCGGGACTCTGGACACCGGGGAGCTGTTTTTT. Its protein product is CASSPGTLDTGELFF.

J is TRBJ2-1 and V is TRBV20-1, with TRBD2 matching 8 bases. This CDR3 is built from 16 residues. Germline-derived CDR1 and CDR2 are DFQATT and SNEGSKA (reference sequence). V dropped 4 bases and J dropped 7; count of bases not matched to a gene: 15. The DNA for the CDR3 is TGCAGTGCTATTGGACTGCGGGAGGAGAGGGGAAATGAGCAGTTCTTC. As protein: CSAIGLREERGNEQFF.

This rearrangement joins TRBV20-1 to TRBJ1-5; no clear D gene. Germline lookup yields CDR1 DFQATT and CDR2 SNEGSKA (reference sequence). Trimming took off 0 bases at V and 9 bases at J, with 9 bases between the two ends. The CDR3 sequence is 12 residues long. CDR3 protein: CSARDRLMPQHF. DNA for the CDR3: TGCAGTGCTAGAGACAGGTTGATGCCCCAGCATTTT.

The chain is built from TRBV7-3 and TRBJ2-1, with 9 bases matching TRBD2. The V gene end was trimmed by 5 bases and the J gene end by 7 bases; junction bases not matched to a gene: 6. Germline V CDR1 and CDR2: SGHTA, FQGTGA. CDR3 size: 14 residues. The CDR3 loop reads CASSLGLARNEQFF. CDR3 nucleotides: TGTGCCAGCAGCCTAGGACTAGCGAGGAATGAGCAGTTCTTC.

V is TRBV7-9 and J is TRBJ2-2; 11 bases are a match to TRBD1. Unmatched junction bases numbered 6, after V lost 5 bases and J lost 4 bases. The CDR3 spans 16 residues. CDR1 is SEHNR and CDR2 is FQNEAQ in the germline V gene (reference sequence). Here the CDR3 reads CASSPWDRGSTGELFF. The CDR3 DNA reads as TGTGCCAGCAGCCCTTGGGACAGGGGGAGCACCGGGGAGCTGTTTTTT.